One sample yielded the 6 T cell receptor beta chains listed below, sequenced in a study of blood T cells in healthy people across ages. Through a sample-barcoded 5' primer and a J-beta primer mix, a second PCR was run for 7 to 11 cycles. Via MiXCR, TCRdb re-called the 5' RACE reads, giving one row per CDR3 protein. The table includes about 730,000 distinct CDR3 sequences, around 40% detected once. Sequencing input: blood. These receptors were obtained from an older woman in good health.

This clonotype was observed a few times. The CDR3 region has the DNA TGTGCCAGCAGCATCGGACAGGACCAAGAGACCCAGTACTTC. This encodes CASSIGQDQETQYF. The chain couples TRBV2 to TRBJ2-5; 7 nucleotides line up with TRBD1. Germline CDR1 reads SNHLY; CDR2 reads FYNNEI. This CDR3 comprises 14 residues. V shed 6 bases, J shed 0 bases, and the junction held 4 bases outside the gene matches.

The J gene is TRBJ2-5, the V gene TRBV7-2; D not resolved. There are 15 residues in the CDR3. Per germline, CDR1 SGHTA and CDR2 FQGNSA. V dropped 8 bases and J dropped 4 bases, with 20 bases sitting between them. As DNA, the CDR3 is TGTGCCAGCGAGCGAGACCTTAAACGCCGAGAGACCCAGTACTTC. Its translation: CASERDLKRRETQYF.

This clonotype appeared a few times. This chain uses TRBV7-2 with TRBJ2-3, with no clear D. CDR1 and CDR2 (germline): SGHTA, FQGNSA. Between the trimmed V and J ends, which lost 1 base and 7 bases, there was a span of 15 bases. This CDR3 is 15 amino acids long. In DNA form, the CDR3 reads TGTGCCAGCAGCTTAGACTGGACGGACGGTAATACGCAGTATTTT. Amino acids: CASSLDWTDGNTQYF.

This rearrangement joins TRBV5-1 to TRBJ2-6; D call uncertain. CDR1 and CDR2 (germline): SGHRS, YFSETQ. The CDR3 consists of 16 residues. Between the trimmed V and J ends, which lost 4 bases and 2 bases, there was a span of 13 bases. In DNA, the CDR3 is TGCGCCAGCAGCGTAGGTCCCCGGACTGGGGCCAACGTCCTGACTTTC. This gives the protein CASSVGPRTGANVLTF.

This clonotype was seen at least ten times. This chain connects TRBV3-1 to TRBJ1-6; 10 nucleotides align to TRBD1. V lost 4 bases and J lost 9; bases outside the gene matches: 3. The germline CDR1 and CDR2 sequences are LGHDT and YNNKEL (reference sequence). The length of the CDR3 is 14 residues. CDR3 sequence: CASSPRQGASPLHF. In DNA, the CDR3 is TGTGCCAGCAGCCCGAGACAGGGGGCTTCACCCCTCCACTTT.

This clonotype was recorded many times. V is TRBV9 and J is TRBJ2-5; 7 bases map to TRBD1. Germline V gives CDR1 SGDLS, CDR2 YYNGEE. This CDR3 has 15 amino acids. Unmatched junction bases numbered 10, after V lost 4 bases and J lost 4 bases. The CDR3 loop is CASSIAGTVGETQYF. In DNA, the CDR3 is TGTGCCAGCAGCATAGCTGGGACAGTCGGAGAGACCCAGTACTTC.